The 23 T cell receptor beta chains below come from one sample, sequenced in a study of T-cell reconstitution after alpha-beta-depleted transplantation in children (dated by TCRdb to the mid-2010s). Receptor libraries were prepared by PCR. Sequencing was carried out with an Illumina HiSeq 2500. TCR libraries were prepared with molecular barcoding, using unique molecular identifiers to normalize TCRbeta repertoire quantification. Through fastp at Q25 and MiXCR, TCRdb rebuilt clones from the public reads, retaining in-frame beta chains. Each CDR3 protein gets just one entry, which takes the most common genes and DNA from the rows behind it. Across this sample there are 150,000 to 250,000 distinct CDR3 sequences, with 13% to 15% seen only once. The top ten constitute approximately 13% of the sample. Sequenced here: PBMCs from the stem cell graft donor, sampled from the stem cell graft. The receptors were gathered from a human donor who donated a stem cell graft to a child with acute lymphoblastic leukemia.

About this clonotype itself: The junction shows a germline mismatch at one end, possibly a read error. The chain employs TRBV20-1 and TRBJ2-1, with D tentatively TRBD2 (6 bases). Germline lookup yields CDR1 DFQATT and CDR2 SNEGSKA (reference sequence). CDR3 length: 16 amino acids. CDR3 nucleotides: TGCTGTGCTAGAGATGACTCTCTAGCGTCCTACAATGAGCAGTTCTTC. Translation: CCARDDSLASYNEQFF.

This clonotype was detected many times. This rearrangement joins TRBV7-9 to TRBJ2-5; D not certain. Germline CDR1 and CDR2: SEHNR and FQNEAQ (reference sequence). Deletions cut 1 base from V and 4 bases from J, with 4 bases between. The CDR3 sequence is 12 residues long. The CDR3 bases are TGTGCCAGCAGCTTAGGTATAGAGACCCAGTACTTC. It encodes CASSLGIETQYF.

The chain has TRBV5-4 and TRBJ1-1; D gene unclear. V was clipped by 1 base and J by 2 bases, with 9 bases between them. The CDR3 covers 14 residues. Germline V gene sequence: CDR1 SGHNT, CDR2 YYREEE (reference sequence). The DNA of the CDR3 is TGTGCCAGCAGCTTGAGGCCAGATAACACTGAAGCTTTCTTT. The encoded protein is CASSLRPDNTEAFF. Together with reference TRBV5-4 and TRBJ1-1, the CDR3 gives the full variable domain: ETGVTQSPTHLIKTRGQQVTLRCSSQSGHNTVSWYQQALGQGPQFIFQYYREEENGRGNFPPRFSGLQFPNYSSELNVNALELDDSALYLCASSLRPDNTEAFFGQGTRLTVV.

The chain carries TRBV18 and TRBJ1-1; perhaps TRBD1 as D (5 bases). CDR1 is KGHSH, CDR2 LQKENI, per germline. The CDR3 runs 15 residues. V was pared by 6 bases and J by 2 bases, with 16 bases between. DNA for the CDR3: TGTGCCAGCTCTCCTCGCGGGGGGACCAACACTGAAGCTTTCTTT. This sequence encodes CASSPRGGTNTEAFF. The entire variable domain, with the rest obtained from reference TRBV18 and TRBJ1-1, is as follows: NAGVMQNPRHLVRRRGQEARLRCSPMKGHSHVYWYRQLPEEGLKFMVYLQKENIIDESGMPKERFSAEFPKEGPSILRIQQVVRGDSAAYFCASSPRGGTNTEAFFGQGTRLTVV.

This clonotype was seen at least ten times. The rearrangement links TRBV5-1 to TRBJ2-3; the D is unclear. The CDR3 contains 13 residues. V was shortened by 1 base and J by 5 bases, with 8 bases between the two germline ends. Germline assignment: CDR1 SGHRS and CDR2 YFSETQ. The CDR3 DNA reads as TGCGCCAGCAGCTTGAAAGGTGGAGATACGCAGTATTTT. Translation gives CASSLKGGDTQYF.

The chain links TRBV11-3 to TRBJ2-1, with D maybe TRBD1 (6 bases). This CDR3 has 13 amino acids. Trimming took off 5 bases at V and 15 bases at J, with 20 bases between the two ends. Germline V gene sequence: CDR1 SGHNT, CDR2 YENEEA. CDR3 sequence reads: CASSQNYRDTSFF. The CDR3 bases are TGTGCCAGCAGCCAAAACTACCGGGACACGTCGTTCTTC.

This clonotype showed up many times. The J gene is TRBJ1-2, the V gene TRBV6-1; weak D call: TRBD1 (5 bases). The CDR3 has 14 amino acids. V lost 5 bases to trimming and J lost 9 bases, with 19 bases between them. Germline V gene lookup returns CDR1 MNHNS and CDR2 SASEGT. For the CDR3, the DNA is TGTGCCAGCAGTAGTGACAGCACAACTCAGCGCTACACCTTC. This encodes CASSSDSTTQRYTF.

This clonotype has a count of ten or more. CDR3 protein: CSAREVIEDEQYF. The CDR3, as DNA: TGCAGTGCTAGAGAGGTCATAGAGGACGAGCAGTACTTC. The gene calls are TRBV20-1 and TRBJ2-7; D call uncertain. Germline V gives CDR1 DFQATT, CDR2 SNEGSKA (reference sequence). V lost 0 bases, J lost 5 bases, and 11 bases lay in between. This CDR3 has 13 residues.

V and J are TRBV5-1 and TRBJ1-3; D uncertain. CDR1 and CDR2 (germline): SGHRS, YFSETQ. V lost 0 bases and J 4 bases, leaving 8 bases between the germline ends. The length of the CDR3 is 14 residues. DNA of the CDR3: TGCGCCAGCAGCTTGGACCCCGGGGGAAACACCATATATTTT. Translating gives CASSLDPGGNTIYF.

In this sample, this clonotype turned up many times. The chain recombines TRBV12-3 or TRBV12-4 with TRBJ1-2; the match to TRBD1 covers 11 bases. The CDR3 runs 15 residues. The J segment lost 5 bases and the V segment lost 4 bases, leaving 6 bases of the junction unmatched. In nucleotides, the CDR3 is TGTGCCAGCAGTTCTGGGACAGGGGGAGGGTATGGCTACACCTTC. This gives the protein CASSSGTGGGYGYTF.

This clonotype occurred many times. The V gene is TRBV2, the J gene TRBJ2-3; D is uncertain. Trimming removed 6 bases at V and 0 bases at J, with 10 bases between. Germline CDR1 and CDR2: SNHLY and FYNNEI. This CDR3 comprises 14 residues. CDR3 residues: CASRPRTSTDTQYF. The CDR3 coding sequence is TGTGCCAGCAGGCCGAGGACCAGCACAGATACGCAGTATTTT.

This clonotype came up many times. The chain employs TRBV6-1 and TRBJ2-3; the match to TRBD2 covers 13 bases. Germline values: CDR1 MNHNS, CDR2 SASEGT. After removal of 8 bases from V and 2 bases from J, the junction contained 4 bases not matched to a gene. This CDR3 is built from 15 residues. The CDR3 region has the DNA TGTGCCAGCCGACTAGCGGGAGGCCTCACAGATACGCAGTATTTT. The encoded protein is CASRLAGGLTDTQYF.

This clonotype was counted many times. The chain carries TRBV10-3 and TRBJ2-7; D not certain. Looked up from germline, CDR1 is ENHRY and CDR2 is SYGVKD. Trimming left V 7 bases short and J 3 bases short, with 10 bases between. The CDR3 extends over 12 amino acids. The CDR3 region is CAIMGQDYEQYF. Written as DNA, the CDR3 is TGTGCCATCATGGGTCAAGACTACGAGCAGTACTTC.

J is TRBJ2-7 and V is TRBV11-2; 11 nucleotides line up with TRBD2. The germline CDR1 and CDR2 sequences are SGHAT and FQNNGV. The J segment lost 0 bases and the V segment lost 4 bases, leaving 5 bases of the junction unmatched. The CDR3 is made up of 16 amino acids. In nucleotides, the CDR3 is TGTGCCAGCAGCTCGAGTACTAGCGGGAGCTCCTACGAGCAGTACTTC. The encoded protein is CASSSSTSGSSYEQYF.

This clonotype has ten or more counts. The chain couples TRBV7-6 to TRBJ1-5; a possible D gene is TRBD1 (5 bases). The V end was cut by 7 bases, the J end by 0 bases, with 10 bases between. Per the germline V gene, CDR1 is SGHVS and CDR2 is FNYEAQ. The length of the CDR3 is 14 residues. CDR3 in DNA: TGTGCCAGCAAACTAGGGGATAGCAATCAGCCCCAGCATTTT. It codes for CASKLGDSNQPQHF. Looking up the rest from reference TRBV7-6 and TRBJ1-5 gives the full variable domain: GAGVSQSPRYKVTKRGQDVALRCDPISGHVSLYWYRQALGQGPEFLTYFNYEAQQDKSGLPNDRFSAERPEGSISTLTIQRTEQRDSAMYRCASKLGDSNQPQHFGDGTRLSIL.

This clonotype was seen at least ten times. The rearrangement uses TRBV10-3 and TRBJ2-7; the match to TRBD2 covers 7 bases. The CDR3 runs 13 residues. Germline-derived CDR1 and CDR2 are ENHRY and SYGVKD. V dropped 6 bases and J dropped 4; count of bases not matched to a gene: 6. CDR3 protein: CAISTGTTYEQYF. CDR3 nucleotides: TGTGCCATCAGCACCGGGACTACTTACGAGCAGTACTTC.

V gene TRBV5-5 combines with J gene TRBJ1-1; 7 bases fit TRBD1. In germline, CDR1 is SGHKS, CDR2 YYEKEE (reference sequence). The CDR3 loop spans 14 amino acids. The trim removed 3 bases at V and 2 bases at J, leaving 4 bases unmatched. The CDR3 region is CASSWGTANTEAFF. CDR3 DNA sequence: TGTGCCAGCAGCTGGGGGACAGCTAACACTGAAGCTTTCTTT.

This clonotype was seen ten or more times. The CDR3 DNA follows: TGCGCCAGCAGCTTGACGACCAGTCGGGCCTACACCTTC. This sequence encodes CASSLTTSRAYTF. The gene calls are TRBV5-1 and TRBJ1-2; D unresolved. V gave up 1 base and J gave up 10 bases, with 14 bases separating them. Looked up from germline, CDR1 is SGHRS and CDR2 is YFSETQ. The CDR3 runs 13 residues.

This clonotype was seen a few times. The V and J genes are TRBV5-1 and TRBJ1-5; D call uncertain. V was clipped by 0 bases and J by 7 bases, with 11 bases between them. Looked up from germline, CDR1 is SGHRS and CDR2 is YFSETQ. This CDR3 is 14 amino acids long. CDR3 DNA: TGCGCCAGCAGCTTGGAGCCAGGCGGACAGCCCCAGCATTTT. Amino acids: CASSLEPGGQPQHF.

This clonotype came up many times. The gene calls are TRBV11-3 and TRBJ2-7; TRBD2 might be the D (6 bases). Per the germline V gene, CDR1 is SGHNT and CDR2 is YENEEA. The CDR3 is 17 amino acids. V was clipped by 3 bases and J by 0 bases, with 18 bases between them. This chain's CDR3 is CASSFWGWRESSYEQYF. CDR3 nucleotide sequence: TGTGCCAGCAGCTTTTGGGGATGGCGGGAAAGCTCCTACGAGCAGTACTTC.

There are many counts of this clonotype. The rearrangement uses TRBV11-2 and TRBJ1-2; maybe TRBD1 (5 bases). The CDR3 sequence is 15 residues long. Germline V lookup: CDR1 SGHAT, CDR2 FQNNGV. V shed 2 bases and J shed 4 bases, with 14 bases lying between them. This CDR3 reads CASSLPGRQPYGYTF. CDR3 coding DNA: TGTGCCAGCAGCTTACCGGGACGGCAGCCCTATGGCTACACCTTC.

The gene calls are TRBV10-3 and TRBJ2-2, with a tentative D call TRBD2 (5 bases). This CDR3 has 13 amino acids. V was pared by 6 bases and J by 5 bases, with 10 bases between. CDR1 is ENHRY and CDR2 is SYGVKD in the germline V gene. CDR3 protein: CAISPSGTGELFF. CDR3 sequence (DNA): TGTGCCATCAGCCCCTCGGGGACCGGGGAGCTGTTTTTT.

This clonotype came up a few times. The V gene is TRBV29-1, the J gene TRBJ1-1; D not certain. The CDR3 runs 13 residues. Germline V lookup: CDR1 SQVTM, CDR2 ANQGSEA. V lost 5 bases and J lost 5, with 15 bases in between. In DNA, the CDR3 is TGCAGCGTTATGGAAACCCCAAATACTGAAGCTTTCTTT. Translating gives CSVMETPNTEAFF.